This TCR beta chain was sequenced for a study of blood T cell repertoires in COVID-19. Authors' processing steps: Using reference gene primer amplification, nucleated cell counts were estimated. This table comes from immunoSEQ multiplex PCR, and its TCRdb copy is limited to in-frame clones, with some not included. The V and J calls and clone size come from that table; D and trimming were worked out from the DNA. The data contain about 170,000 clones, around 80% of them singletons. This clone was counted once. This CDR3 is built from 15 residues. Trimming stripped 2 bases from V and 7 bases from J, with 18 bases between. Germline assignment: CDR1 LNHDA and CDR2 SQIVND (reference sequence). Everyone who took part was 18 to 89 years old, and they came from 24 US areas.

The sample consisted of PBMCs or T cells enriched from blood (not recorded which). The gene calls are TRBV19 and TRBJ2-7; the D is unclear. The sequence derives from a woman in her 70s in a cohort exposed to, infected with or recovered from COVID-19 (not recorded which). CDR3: CASSIKFAPTTEQYF. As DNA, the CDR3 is TGTGCCAGTAGTATAAAGTTCGCACCTACTACGGAGCAGTACTTC.